This T cell receptor (beta chain) came from a study of blood T cell repertoires in COVID-19. Germline V lookup: CDR1 SGHRS, CDR2 YFSETQ. The CDR3 is made up of 15 amino acids. The V segment lost 4 bases and the J segment 2 bases; nucleotides outside the gene matches: 5. Repertoires were generated with immunoSEQ multiplex PCR, while TCRdb's copy carries only in-frame clones and drops some. The sample yields roughly 480,000 clones, 89% seen once. This receptor was taken from a man between 18 and 29 years old with COVID-19, enrolled during active disease. Sequenced input: peripheral blood. The gene calls are TRBV5-1 and TRBJ2-3; 9 bases are a match to TRBD2. CDR3 in DNA: TGCGCCAGCAGCCTTCAGCGGGGGGCCACAGATACGCAGTATTTT. Translated: CASSLQRGATDTQYF.